The 16 T cell receptor beta chains presented below share a single source sample, sequenced in a study of blood T cell repertoires in COVID-19. The protocol was immunoSEQ multiplex PCR, while the TCRdb copy is restricted to in-frame clones and leaves out a portion. The sample has approximately 60,000 clones; over 80% are singletons. The sample consisted of peripheral blood. All receptors come from a woman in her sixties with acute or convalescent COVID-19.

The CDR3 reads CASSRGPGTAISGANVLTF. CDR3 sequence (DNA): TGTGCCAGCAGCCGAGGTCCCGGGACAGCGATCTCTGGGGCCAACGTCCTGACTTTC. V and J are TRBV7-8 and TRBJ2-6, with 7 bases matching TRBD1. The CDR3 covers 19 residues. From germline, CDR1 is SGHVS and CDR2 FQNEAQ. The V gene end was trimmed by 5 bases and the J gene end by 0 bases; junction bases not matched to a gene: 13.

A single count supports this clone. V and J are TRBV29-1 and TRBJ1-2; possibly TRBD1 for D (5 bases). V shed 0 bases and J shed 3 bases, with 26 bases lying between them. Germline CDR1 and CDR2: SQVTM and ANQGSEA. The CDR3 is made up of 19 amino acids. The CDR3 region is CSVEDLGERRGQGYYGYTF. The CDR3 region has the DNA TGCAGCGTTGAAGATCTTGGGGAGAGGAGGGGCCAAGGGTACTATGGCTACACCTTC. The whole variable domain, remainder taken from reference TRBV29-1 and TRBJ1-2, is SAVISQKPSRDICQRGTSLTIQCQVDSQVTMMFWYRQQPGQSLTLIATANQGSEATYESGFVIDKFPISRPNLTFSTLTVSNMSPEDSSIYLCSVEDLGERRGQGYYGYTFGSGTRLTVV.

The chain joins TRBV27 to TRBJ2-7, with 7 bases identical to TRBD1. Unmatched junction bases numbered 17, after V lost 3 bases and J lost 6 bases. Germline lookup yields CDR1 MNHEY and CDR2 SMNVEV (reference sequence). CDR3 length: 17 amino acids. DNA for the CDR3: TGTGCCAGCAGTTTCGATACCCGGACAGGTCGTTTGCGCGAGCAGTACTTC. Residues: CASSFDTRTGRLREQYF.

This rearrangement joins TRBV11-2 to TRBJ1-6; 8 bases fit TRBD1. The CDR3 loop spans 15 amino acids. CDR1 and CDR2 from the germline V gene are SGHAT and FQNNGV. With V trimmed by 2 bases and J by 10 bases, 7 bases remained unmatched. The CDR3 bases are TGTGCCAGCAGCTTAATGGGACAGGTCGGATCACCCCTCCACTTT. It codes for CASSLMGQVGSPLHF.

V is TRBV24-1 and J is TRBJ2-1, with 9 positions matching TRBD2. Germline V gene lookup returns CDR1 KGHDR and CDR2 SFDVKD. CDR3 length: 15 amino acids. Unmatched junction bases numbered 6, after V lost 3 bases and J lost 7 bases. CDR3 region: CATSDPGTSSNEQFF. For the CDR3, the DNA is TGTGCCACCAGTGATCCCGGGACTAGCAGTAATGAGCAGTTCTTC.

This clone turned up a few times. The chain employs TRBV10-1 and TRBJ2-7; TRBD1 matches at 8 bases. The CDR3 length is 15 residues. CDR1 is WNHNN and CDR2 is SYGVQD in the germline V gene (reference sequence). V shed 2 bases and J 3 bases; nucleotides not matched to a gene: 6. The DNA for the CDR3 is TGCGCCAGCAGTGAGAAAGTTACAGGGGGCTACGAGCAGTACTTC. Protein sequence: CASSEKVTGGYEQYF.

The rearrangement uses TRBV10-3 and TRBJ2-3; TRBD2 might be the D (6 bases). Germline V gives CDR1 ENHRY, CDR2 SYGVKD. Trimming removed 10 bases from V and 0 bases from J, with 8 bases in between. The CDR3 loop spans 12 amino acids. The CDR3 sequence is CATRGSTDTQYF. The CDR3 bases are TGTGCCACTCGGGGGAGCACAGATACGCAGTATTTT.

The sample holds a few counts of this clone. This chain connects TRBV27 to TRBJ1-2; D is perhaps TRBD1 (5 bases). Germline V CDR1 and CDR2: MNHEY, SMNVEV (reference sequence). V was clipped by 3 bases and J by 0 bases, with 11 bases between them. The CDR3 consists of 15 residues. In DNA, the CDR3 is TGTGCCAGCAGTTTGCAGGGACTCGCTAACTATGGCTACACCTTC. It yields the protein CASSLQGLANYGYTF.

This clone was observed once. The rearrangement joins TRBV7-6 to TRBJ2-2; 7 positions match TRBD1. The trim removed 4 bases at V and 7 bases at J, leaving 15 bases unmatched. Germline CDR1 SGHVS, CDR2 FNYEAQ. The length of the CDR3 is 17 residues. The CDR3: CASSSTTQGVRVGELFF. In DNA form, the CDR3 reads TGTGCCAGCAGCTCCACCACCCAGGGGGTTCGGGTCGGGGAGCTGTTTTTT.

V usage is TRBV30 and J usage is TRBJ1-5; 7 positions agree with TRBD1. Germline CDR1 GTSNPN, CDR2 SVGIG (reference sequence). The CDR3 is 12 amino acids. With 7 bases clipped from V and 4 bases from J, the junction kept 4 bases outside the gene matches. The CDR3 spells CASRTGNQPQHF. Written as DNA, the CDR3 is TGTGCCTCACGGACAGGTAATCAGCCCCAGCATTTT.

The chain carries TRBV10-3 and TRBJ2-7, with D perhaps matching TRBD1 (5 bases). The CDR3 has 15 residues. The germline V gene encodes CDR1 ENHRY and CDR2 SYGVKD. The V gene lost 6 bases and the J gene lost 0 bases, with 15 bases spanning the gap. This CDR3 reads CAISRQNFNSYEQYF. CDR3 coding DNA: TGTGCCATCAGCCGACAGAACTTTAACTCCTACGAGCAGTACTTC.

This clone has just a few counts. The chain is built from TRBV4-3 and TRBJ1-5; D possibly corresponds to TRBD1 (6 bases). Germline V CDR1 and CDR2: LGHNA, YSLEER. The ends were cut back, 0 bases at V and 5 bases at J, with 11 bases in the middle. This CDR3 is 15 amino acids long. In nucleotides, the CDR3 is TGCGCCAGCAGCCAAGACAGGGGATCGCATCAGCCCCAGCATTTT. As protein: CASSQDRGSHQPQHF.

DNA of the CDR3: TGTGCCAGCAGGGACACCTACGAGCAGTACTTC. As protein: CASRDTYEQYF. J is TRBJ2-7 and V is TRBV7-8; D might be TRBD1 (5 bases). Trimming took off 6 bases at V and 2 bases at J, with 5 bases between the two ends. The CDR3 contains 11 residues. Germline V gene sequence: CDR1 SGHVS, CDR2 FQNEAQ.

The V and J genes are TRBV27 and TRBJ1-5, with D unclear. The CDR3 spans 13 residues. V shed 2 bases and J shed 9 bases, with 11 bases lying between them. Germline V lookup: CDR1 MNHEY, CDR2 SMNVEV (reference sequence). The CDR3 loop reads CASSLGRGWPQHF. The DNA for the CDR3 is TGTGCCAGCAGTTTAGGCAGAGGGTGGCCCCAGCATTTT.

The rearrangement uses TRBV28 and TRBJ1-2; the D is unclear. The CDR3 extends over 13 amino acids. V was clipped by 10 bases and J by 0 bases, with 12 bases between them. Germline CDR1 and CDR2: MDHEN and SYDVKM. CDR3 loop: CATAGSSNYGYTF. The DNA of the CDR3 is TGTGCCACCGCGGGTTCATCTAACTATGGCTACACCTTC.

CDR3 coding DNA: TGTGCCAGCAGCTCCGGACTGTACACCTACAATGAGCAGTTCTTC. Translation gives CASSSGLYTYNEQFF. The chain joins TRBV11-2 to TRBJ2-1; possible D gene TRBD2, 5 bases. Trimming removed 4 bases at V and 2 bases at J, with 12 bases between. Germline V gene sequence: CDR1 SGHAT, CDR2 FQNNGV. The CDR3 sequence is 15 residues long. The variable domain in full, with the rest retrieved from reference TRBV11-2 and TRBJ2-1, is EAGVAQSPRYKIIEKRQSVAFWCNPISGHATLYWYQQILGQGPKLLIQFQNNGVVDDSQLPKDRFSAERLKGVDSTLKIQPAKLEDSAVYLCASSSGLYTYNEQFFGPGTRLTVL.